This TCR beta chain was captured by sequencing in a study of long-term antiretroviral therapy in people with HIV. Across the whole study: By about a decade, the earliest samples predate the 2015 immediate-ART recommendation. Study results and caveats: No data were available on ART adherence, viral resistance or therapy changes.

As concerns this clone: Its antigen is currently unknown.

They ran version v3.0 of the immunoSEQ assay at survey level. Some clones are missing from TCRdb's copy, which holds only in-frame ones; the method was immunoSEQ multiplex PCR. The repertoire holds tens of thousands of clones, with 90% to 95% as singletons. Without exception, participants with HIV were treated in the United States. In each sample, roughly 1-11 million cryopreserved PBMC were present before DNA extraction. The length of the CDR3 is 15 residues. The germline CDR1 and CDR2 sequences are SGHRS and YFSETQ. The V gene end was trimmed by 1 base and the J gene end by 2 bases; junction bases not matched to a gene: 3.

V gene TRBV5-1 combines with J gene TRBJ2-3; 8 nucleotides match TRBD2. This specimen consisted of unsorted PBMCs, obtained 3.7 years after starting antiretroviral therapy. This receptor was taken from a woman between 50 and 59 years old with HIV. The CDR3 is CASSLTRGDTDTQYF. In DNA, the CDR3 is TGCGCCAGCAGCTTGACGCGGGGGGACACAGATACGCAGTATTTT.